These 22 T cell receptor beta chains were all obtained from the same sample, sequenced in a study of cytomegalovirus exposure and HLA in healthy donors. The PCR was carried out with 60 Vbeta primers and 13 Jbeta primers. Some clones are missing from TCRdb's copy, which holds only in-frame ones; the method was immunoSEQ multiplex PCR. The sample holds about 110,000 clones; roughly 70% are singletons and the top ten take roughly 0.92%. The specimen was PBMCs. The receptors stem from a woman aged 25 to 39 in good health and CMV-seronegative.

On this clone itself: Other DNA sequences in this specimen translate into the identical CDR3. J is TRBJ2-7 and V is TRBV4-3, with D possibly matching TRBD2 (7 bases). The germline V gene encodes CDR1 LGHNA and CDR2 YSLEER. The CDR3 runs to 15 residues. Trimming removed 1 base at V and 2 bases at J, with 12 bases between. The CDR3 DNA reads TGCGCCAGCAGCCAAGGGGGAGGGGGGCCCTACGAGCAGTACTTC. It yields the protein CASSQGGGGPYEQYF.

The V call is TRBV27, the J call TRBJ2-7; TRBD1 might be the D (5 bases). The germline CDR1 and CDR2 sequences are MNHEY and SMNVEV (reference sequence). This CDR3 region has 17 residues. The germline V and J ends were trimmed by 0 bases and 4 bases, with 19 bases remaining between them. The CDR3 nucleotides are TGTGCCAGCAGTTTATCGACGGCGACAGAGGTTTTTTACGAGCAGTACTTC. This encodes CASSLSTATEVFYEQYF.

This clone was picked up one time. This rearrangement joins TRBV27 to TRBJ2-5; D remains unclear. The CDR3 runs 11 residues. CDR1 MNHEY and CDR2 SMNVEV come from the germline V gene (reference sequence). Between the trimmed V and J ends, which lost 5 bases and 5 bases, there was a span of 6 bases. The CDR3 protein is CASSNRETQYF. CDR3 nucleotides: TGTGCCAGCAGTAATCGGGAGACCCAGTACTTC.

This rearrangement joins TRBV12-1 to TRBJ2-1; the table gives TRBD2 as D, unverified against the DNA. TRBV12-1 has pseudogene status. This CDR3 is built from 17 residues. CDR3 sequence reads: CASSHTPQRGSYNEQFF. In DNA form, the CDR3 reads TGTGCCAGCAGCCACACTCCGCAGCGGGGGTCTTACAATGAGCAGTTCTTC.

The DNA of the CDR3 is TGCAGCACCTCTACCGCCGCCTACGAGCAGTACTTC. It is translated as CSTSTAAYEQYF. V and J are TRBV29-1 and TRBJ2-7, with no clear D. CDR1 is SQVTM and CDR2 is ANQGSEA in the germline V gene. The length of the CDR3 is 12 residues. V lost 8 bases and J lost 2, with 13 bases in between.

The chain recombines TRBV7-9 with TRBJ2-7; D unresolved. Trimming pared 1 base from V and 6 bases from J, leaving 10 bases between. This CDR3 has 13 amino acids. Germline values: CDR1 SEHNR, CDR2 FQNEAQ (reference sequence). The CDR3 sequence: CASSLGSTTEQYF. CDR3 DNA: TGTGCCAGCAGCTTAGGGTCCACAACCGAGCAGTACTTC. Full variable domain (missing parts from reference TRBV7-9 and TRBJ2-7): DTGVSQNPRHKITKRGQNVTFRCDPISEHNRLYWYRQTLGQGPEFLTYFQNEAQLEKSRLLSDRFSAERPKGSFSTLEIQRTEQGDSAMYLCASSLGSTTEQYFGPGTRLTVT.

The chain recombines TRBV10-3 with TRBJ1-2; tentatively, D is TRBD1 (6 bases). V gave up 3 bases and J gave up 3 bases, with 20 bases separating them. This CDR3 contains 17 residues. The germline V gene encodes CDR1 ENHRY and CDR2 SYGVKD. The CDR3 reads CAISEPGRGAGDYGYTF. CDR3 coding DNA: TGTGCCATCAGTGAACCTGGACGGGGGGCTGGGGACTATGGCTACACCTTC.

The V and J genes are TRBV6-6 and TRBJ2-5; maybe TRBD1 (5 bases). The V gene's germline CDR1 is MNHNY and CDR2 SVGAGI (reference sequence). CDR3 length: 16 amino acids. Trimming pared 5 bases from V and 0 bases from J, leaving 16 bases between. The CDR3 protein is CASSPLSRQNQETQYF. The CDR3 bases are TGTGCCAGCAGTCCCCTCAGCCGACAGAACCAAGAGACCCAGTACTTC.

This chain links TRBV29-1 with TRBJ1-1, with D possibly matching TRBD1 (5 bases). The CDR3 is 12 amino acids. The germline gives CDR1 SQVTM, CDR2 ANQGSEA. V was clipped by 4 bases and J by 5 bases, with 11 bases between them. The CDR3 nucleotides read TGCAGCGTTGGCCGGGGGGTAACTGAAGCTTTCTTT. Its protein is CSVGRGVTEAFF.

The chain employs TRBV27 and TRBJ2-7, with D uncertain. CDR1 is MNHEY, CDR2 SMNVEV, per germline (reference sequence). CDR3 length: 16 amino acids. V shed 2 bases and J shed 0 bases, with 14 bases lying between them. DNA for the CDR3: TGTGCCAGCAGTTTAGTCCCTCCAGGTTCCTCCTACGAGCAGTACTTC. Translated: CASSLVPPGSSYEQYF.

This clone was picked up one time. The CDR3 region is CASSFITEPYGYTF. CDR3 nucleotide sequence: TGTGCCAGCAGTTTCATCACCGAGCCCTATGGCTACACCTTC. The V call is TRBV6-5, the J call TRBJ1-2; D not certain. Germline values: CDR1 MNHEY, CDR2 SVGAGI. V lost 4 bases and J 4 bases, leaving 13 bases between the germline ends. This CDR3 is built from 14 residues.

The gene calls are TRBV5-1 and TRBJ2-1; no reliable D call. Germline loops: CDR1 SGHRS, CDR2 YFSETQ. Deletions cut 0 bases from V and 2 bases from J, with 12 bases between. This CDR3 is built from 16 residues. The DNA of the CDR3 is TGCGCCAGCAGCTTGGGGGTAGCTATTGCCTACAATGAGCAGTTCTTC. Protein product: CASSLGVAIAYNEQFF.

The chain recombines TRBV29-1 with TRBJ1-1, with D tentatively TRBD1 (6 bases). Germline loops: CDR1 SQVTM, CDR2 ANQGSEA. Trimming removed 4 bases at V and 1 base at J, with 16 bases between. This CDR3 spans 15 amino acids. Here the CDR3 reads CSVVGGGVWNTEAFF. The CDR3 nucleotides read TGCAGCGTTGTGGGCGGGGGCGTTTGGAACACTGAAGCTTTCTTT.

The chain carries TRBV4-1 and TRBJ1-4; a weak D match, TRBD1 (5 bases). The V gene's germline CDR1 is MGHRA and CDR2 YSYEKL. The germline V and J ends were trimmed by 6 bases and 3 bases, with 14 bases remaining between them. The CDR3 spans 15 residues. The CDR3 here is CASRVPGLPNEKLFF. The CDR3 DNA reads as TGCGCCAGCAGAGTCCCGGGACTACCTAATGAAAAACTGTTTTTT.

The chain recombines TRBV2 with TRBJ1-5; D gene unclear. The CDR3 is made up of 14 amino acids. Germline V gene data show CDR1 as SNHLY and CDR2 as FYNNEI. Trimming removed 4 bases from V and 2 bases from J, with 9 bases in between. The CDR3 region is CASSGHGGNQPQHF. In nucleotides, the CDR3 is TGTGCCAGCAGTGGACACGGTGGCAATCAGCCCCAGCATTTT.

This clone appeared a few times. V and J are TRBV5-1 and TRBJ2-5; 9 bases fit TRBD2. The germline V gene encodes CDR1 SGHRS and CDR2 YFSETQ. The CDR3 length is 14 residues. V dropped 4 bases and J dropped 5; count of bases not matched to a gene: 6. The CDR3 loop is CASSLTSGGETQYF. CDR3 bases: TGCGCCAGCAGCCTGACTAGCGGAGGGGAGACCCAGTACTTC.

The chain combines TRBV7-8 with TRBJ1-2, with TRBD1 as a possible D gene (6 bases). Germline CDR1 reads SGHVS; CDR2 reads FQNEAQ. The CDR3 consists of 15 residues. Trimming pared 4 bases from V and 8 bases from J, leaving 20 bases between. CDR3 in amino acids: CASSSGVMWMGGYTF. CDR3 in DNA: TGTGCCAGCAGCTCAGGGGTAATGTGGATGGGAGGCTACACCTTC. Full variable domain (remainder filled in from reference TRBV7-8 and TRBJ1-2): GAGVSQSPRYKVAKRGQDVALRCDPISGHVSLFWYQQALGQGPEFLTYFQNEAQLDKSGLPSDRFFAERPEGSVSTLKIQRTQQEDSAVYLCASSSGVMWMGGYTFGSGTRLTVV.

The J gene is TRBJ1-1, the V gene TRBV2; 8 nucleotides align to TRBD1. The CDR3 has 14 residues. Germline V gene data show CDR1 as SNHLY and CDR2 as FYNNEI. V lost 5 bases, J lost 5 bases, and 7 bases stayed unmatched. The chain's CDR3 is CASSWTGLATEAFF. The CDR3, as DNA: TGTGCCAGCAGTTGGACAGGGTTGGCGACTGAAGCTTTCTTT. Based on the CDR3 plus reference TRBV2 and TRBJ1-1, the full variable domain is EPEVTQTPSHQVTQMGQEVILRCVPISNHLYFYWYRQILGQKVEFLVSFYNNEISEKSEIFDDQFSVERPDGSNFTLKIRSTKLEDSAMYFCASSWTGLATEAFFGQGTRLTVV.

CDR3 bases: TGTGCCAGCAGTGACTCAAAAAGGACAGGAACAAGCTCCTACGAGCAGTACTTC. As protein: CASSDSKRTGTSSYEQYF. The rearrangement uses TRBV6-4 and TRBJ2-7, with 7 bases fitting TRBD1. Trimming took 0 bases from V and 0 from J; bases not matched to a gene: 11. Per the germline V gene, CDR1 is MRHNA and CDR2 is SNTAGT. The CDR3 totals 18 residues.

The genes are TRBV2 and TRBJ2-7, with 11 bases lining up with TRBD2. The CDR3 runs to 14 residues. CDR1 and CDR2 from the germline V gene are SNHLY and FYNNEI. V lost 4 bases, J lost 7 bases, and 6 bases stayed unmatched. This CDR3 reads CASSVLAGVGEQYF. CDR3 DNA sequence: TGTGCCAGCAGTGTACTAGCGGGAGTAGGGGAGCAGTACTTC. Using reference TRBV2 and TRBJ2-7 for the parts outside the CDR3, the full variable domain is EPEVTQTPSHQVTQMGQEVILRCVPISNHLYFYWYRQILGQKVEFLVSFYNNEISEKSEIFDDQFSVERPDGSNFTLKIRSTKLEDSAMYFCASSVLAGVGEQYFGPGTRLTVT.

Of note for this clone: The junction shows a germline mismatch at one end, possibly a read error. The chain couples TRBV20-1 to TRBJ2-7; D is ambiguous. The CDR3 spans 11 residues. Germline CDR1 is DFQATT and CDR2 is SNEGSKA (reference sequence). CDR3 sequence (DNA): TGCAGTGCGCTAAGTTACTACGGGCAGTACTTC. Residues: CSALSYYGQYF.

The rearrangement joins TRBV18 to TRBJ1-5, with TRBD1 as a possible D gene (5 bases). Germline values: CDR1 KGHSH, CDR2 LQKENI. V was trimmed by 6 bases and J by 4 bases, leaving 10 bases between them. This CDR3 has 13 amino acids. The CDR3 DNA sequence: TGTGCCAGCTCCCAACAGGAGAATCAGCCCCAGCATTTT. It specifies CASSQQENQPQHF.